The clone carrying this T cell receptor (beta chain) was seen once. The data were obtained in a study of control samples from healthy donors and cancer patients. Data came from immunoSEQ multiplex PCR; TCRdb stores just in-frame clones and leaves some out. This table has 150,000 to 200,000 clones, about 90% appearing once. This TCR was recovered from a man aged 25-45 years in good health. Sequencing input: blood.

The CDR3 loop reads CASSDGGETNEKLFF. CDR3 in DNA: TGTGCCAGCAGCGACGGGGGAGAAACTAATGAAAAACTGTTTTTT. V gene TRBV28 combines with J gene TRBJ1-4; D is perhaps TRBD1 (5 bases). The germline V gene has CDR1 MDHEN and CDR2 SYDVKM. CDR3 length: 15 residues. V gave up 6 bases and J gave up 1 base, with 12 bases separating them.